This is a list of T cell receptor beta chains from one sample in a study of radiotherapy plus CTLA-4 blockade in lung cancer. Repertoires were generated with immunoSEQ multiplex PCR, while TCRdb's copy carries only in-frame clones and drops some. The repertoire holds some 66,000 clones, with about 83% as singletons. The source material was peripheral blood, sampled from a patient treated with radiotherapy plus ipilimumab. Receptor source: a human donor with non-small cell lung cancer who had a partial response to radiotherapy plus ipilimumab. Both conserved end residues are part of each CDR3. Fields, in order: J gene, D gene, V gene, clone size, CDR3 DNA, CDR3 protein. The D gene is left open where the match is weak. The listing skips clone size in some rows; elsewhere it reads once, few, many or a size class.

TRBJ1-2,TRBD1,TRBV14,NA,TGTGCCAGCAGCCCGGGCAGGGGGTATGGCTACACCTTC,CASSPGRGYGYTF
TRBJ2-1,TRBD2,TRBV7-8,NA,TGTGCCAGCAGCTTAGGACTAGCGACCAACAATGAGCAGTTCTTC,CASSLGLATNNEQFF
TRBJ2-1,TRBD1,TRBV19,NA,TGTGCCAGTCGGTACTGGACAGGGGGCAAAAATGAGCAGTTCTTC,CASRYWTGGKNEQFF
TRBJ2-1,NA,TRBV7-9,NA,TGTGCCAGCAGCGTCAGACAGGCCTACAATGAGCAGTTCTTC,CASSVRQAYNEQFF
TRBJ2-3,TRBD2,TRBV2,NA,TGTGCCAGCAGGACTAGCGGGTACACAGATACGCAGTATTTT,CASRTSGYTDTQYF
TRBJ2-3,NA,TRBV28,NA,TGTGCCAGCAGTTCGACGACTGGGACTTCCTATAGCACAGATACGCAGTATTTT,CASSSTTGTSYSTDTQYF
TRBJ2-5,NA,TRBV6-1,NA,TGTGCCAGCAGTGAAGACAGGTCTAGGGAGACCCAGTACTTC,CASSEDRSRETQYF
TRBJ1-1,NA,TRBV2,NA,TGTGCCAGCAGCCCCGATAGGGGAAGGTCCACTGAAGCTTTCTTT,CASSPDRGRSTEAFF
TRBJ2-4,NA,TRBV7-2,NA,TGTGCCAGCAGCCCCGGACAGCCGAAAAACATTCAGTACTTC,CASSPGQPKNIQYF
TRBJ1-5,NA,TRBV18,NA,TGTGCCAGCTCACCAATCGGGGGGCCACAGCCCCAGCATTTT,CASSPIGGPQPQHF
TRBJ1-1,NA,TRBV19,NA,TGTGCCAGTAGTATAAGGCGGGGGAACACTGAAGCTTTCTTT,CASSIRRGNTEAFF
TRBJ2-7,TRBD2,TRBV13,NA,TGTGCCAGCAGGCCGGGGGGGGCATTCGCGTTCGAGCAGTACTTC,CASRPGGAFAFEQYF
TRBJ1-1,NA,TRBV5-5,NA,TGTGCCAGCAGCTTGGCCGCGGTTGCGAACACTGAAGCTTTCTTT,CASSLAAVANTEAFF
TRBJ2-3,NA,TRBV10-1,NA,TGCGCCAGCAGTGATGTCGCGGGAAATTTGGGAGATACGCAGTATTTT,CASSDVAGNLGDTQYF
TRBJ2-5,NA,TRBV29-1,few,TGCAGCGTTGTACAGGGTGATGAGACCCAGTACTTC,CSVVQGDETQYF
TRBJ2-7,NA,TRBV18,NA,TGTGCCAGCTCACCGGGAGGGGGGACAGGTGCTTACGAGCAGTACTTC,CASSPGGGTGAYEQYF
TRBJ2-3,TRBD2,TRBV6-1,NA,TGTGCCAGCAGTGGCCTAGCGGGAGCGGATACGCAGTATTTT,CASSGLAGADTQYF
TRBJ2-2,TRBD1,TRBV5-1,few,TGCGCCAGCAGCTTGGGACAGGGCTGGGCCGGGGAGCTGTTTTTT,CASSLGQGWAGELFF
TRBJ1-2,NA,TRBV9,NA,TGTGCCAGCAGCGTCGGACACCTCTATGGCTACACCTTC,CASSVGHLYGYTF
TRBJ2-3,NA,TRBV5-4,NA,TGTGCCAGCAGCTTGGGATTGGGTAGCCCCCGCGATACGCAGTATTTT,CASSLGLGSPRDTQYF
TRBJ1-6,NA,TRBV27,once,TGTGCCAGCAGCCCTCCACGGAGGGCCTATAATTCACCCCTCCACTTT,CASSPPRRAYNSPLHF
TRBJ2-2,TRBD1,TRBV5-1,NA,TGCGCCAGCAGCTTCGGACAGGTGGACGGGGAGCTGTTTTTT,CASSFGQVDGELFF
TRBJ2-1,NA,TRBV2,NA,TGTGCCAGCAGTGAAGAGGGGTTCAGGGGGTTCTTC,CASSEEGFRGFF
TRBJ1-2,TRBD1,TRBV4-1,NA,TGCGCCAGCAGCCATTCTCCGGGACAGAACTATGGCTACACCTTC,CASSHSPGQNYGYTF
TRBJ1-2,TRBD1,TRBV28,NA,TGTGCCAGCAGGACCGGGACAGGGGGTAGCTATGGCTACACCTTC,CASRTGTGGSYGYTF
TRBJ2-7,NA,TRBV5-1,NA,TGCGCCAGCAGCCTAAGCCAGGGTGTATCCTACGAGCAGTACTTC,CASSLSQGVSYEQYF
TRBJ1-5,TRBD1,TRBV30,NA,TGTGCCTGGAGTCAACAGGGGGATCAGCCCCAGCATTTT,CAWSQQGDQPQHF
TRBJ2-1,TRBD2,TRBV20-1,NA,TGCAGTGCCCCTTCTACTAGCGACCAGTTCTTC,CSAPSTSDQFF
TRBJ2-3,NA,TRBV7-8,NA,TGTGCCAGCAGCCTTACTTCAGATACGCAGTATTTT,CASSLTSDTQYF
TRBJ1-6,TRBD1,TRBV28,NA,TGTGCCAGCAGTTTCCCCGGGACAGTTAATTCACCCCTCCACTTT,CASSFPGTVNSPLHF
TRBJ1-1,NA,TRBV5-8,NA,TGTGCCAGCAGCTTGCTCATGGGGGGGACTGAAGCTTTCTTT,CASSLLMGGTEAFF
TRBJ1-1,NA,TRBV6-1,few,TGTGCCAGTAGGGGGGGGAACACTGAAGCTTTCTTT,CASRGGNTEAFF
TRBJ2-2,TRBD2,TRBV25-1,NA,TGTGCCAGCAGTCAGGCGGGAGAGGCTAACACCGGGGAGCTGTTTTTT,CASSQAGEANTGELFF
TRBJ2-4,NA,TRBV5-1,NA,TGCGCCAGCAGCTTGGCAATGGAGAGGGCCAAAAACATTCAGTACTTC,CASSLAMERAKNIQYF
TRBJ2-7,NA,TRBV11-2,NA,TGTGCCAGTAAGACCACAGCGGCCACCTACGAGCAGTACTTC,CASKTTAATYEQYF
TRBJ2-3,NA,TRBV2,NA,TGTGCCACTCGAAGAGGGGGGGAAAGTGCAGATACGCAGTATTTT,CATRRGGESADTQYF
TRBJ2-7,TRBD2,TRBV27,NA,TGTGCCAGCAGTTTCCGACTAGCGGGGGGGTACTACGAGCAGTACTTC,CASSFRLAGGYYEQYF
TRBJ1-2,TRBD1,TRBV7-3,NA,TGTGCCAGCAGCTTCGACGGGACAGGGACCAGTAATGGCTACACCTTC,CASSFDGTGTSNGYTF
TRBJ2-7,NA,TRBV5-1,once,TGCGCCAGCAGCTTGCAGGGCTCAGCCTCCTACGAGCAGTACTTC,CASSLQGSASYEQYF
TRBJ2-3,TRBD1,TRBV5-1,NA,TGCGCCAGCAGCTGGGACAGATTCACAGATACGCAGTATTTT,CASSWDRFTDTQYF
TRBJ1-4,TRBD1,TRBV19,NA,TGTGCCAGTACCGATCCAGGGGGACCCAATGAAAAACTGTTTTTT,CASTDPGGPNEKLFF
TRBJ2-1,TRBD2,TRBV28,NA,TGTGCCAGTAGCGGGGATTCCTACAATGAGCAGTTCTTC,CASSGDSYNEQFF
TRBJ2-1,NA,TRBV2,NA,TGTGCCAGCATCCCGGGGACATCCAGCTACAATGAGCAGTTCTTC,CASIPGTSSYNEQFF
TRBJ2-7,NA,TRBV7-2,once,TGTGCCAGCAGCTACGGACTGGGCGGCGAGCAGTACTTC,CASSYGLGGEQYF
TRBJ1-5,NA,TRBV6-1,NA,TGTGCCAGCAGTGAGAGGGTCAATCAGCCCCAGCATTTT,CASSERVNQPQHF
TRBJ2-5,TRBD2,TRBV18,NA,TGTGCCAGCTCACCCTCCCCAAGCGGGAGACGTGAGACCCAGTACTTC,CASSPSPSGRRETQYF